This T cell receptor beta chain was recovered during a study of blood T cell repertoires in COVID-19. Study at large: The cDNA or gDNA used as material had been derived from T cells, B-cell-depleted T cells, or PBMCs.

Per the authors' pipeline: From reference gene primer amplification, estimates of nucleated cell counts were derived. This table comes from immunoSEQ multiplex PCR, and its TCRdb copy is limited to in-frame clones, with some not included. The D gene and trimming were derived from the DNA, and the V and J assignments and clone size from that table. Here the sample spans some 230,000 clones, roughly 85% being singletons. V was trimmed by 4 bases and J by 4 bases, leaving 14 bases between them. Per germline, CDR1 SGHVS and CDR2 FQNEAQ. This CDR3 is 15 amino acids long. Sequences were obtained from peripheral blood. The sequence was obtained from a man between 40 and 49 years old with acute or convalescent COVID-19. The chain employs TRBV7-8 and TRBJ1-3; TRBD1 is a possible D gene (6 bases). This chain's CDR3 is CASSSPDRTGNTIYF. The CDR3 DNA is TGTGCCAGCAGCTCACCTGACAGGACGGGAAACACCATATATTTT.